Listed here are 15 T cell receptor beta chains from one sample, sequenced in a study of blood T cell repertoires in COVID-19. Sequencing used immunoSEQ multiplex PCR; TCRdb keeps in-frame clones, though not all of them. The sample yields about 200,000 clones, about 76% seen once. The sequenced sample consisted of peripheral blood. Receptor source: a woman aged 35 to 49 with COVID-19, enrolled during active disease.

This chain joins TRBV25-1 and TRBJ1-2, with D possibly matching TRBD1 (6 bases). CDR1 and CDR2 from the germline V gene are MGHDK and SYGVNS. The V gene lost 3 bases and the J gene lost 3 bases, with 17 bases spanning the gap. CDR3 length: 16 residues. The CDR3 DNA sequence: TGTGCCAGCAGTGATTGGACAGAACTTCGAGACTATGGCTACACCTTC. Protein: CASSDWTELRDYGYTF.

V and J are TRBV19 and TRBJ2-1, with D maybe TRBD2 (5 bases). This CDR3 has 14 residues. The V end was cut by 5 bases, the J end by 7 bases, with 15 bases between. Germline CDR1 and CDR2: LNHDA and SQIVND (reference sequence). The CDR3 region is CASSRTEKRNEQFF. In DNA, the CDR3 is TGTGCCAGTAGTCGGACTGAAAAGAGGAATGAGCAGTTCTTC.

The chain employs TRBV18 and TRBJ2-6; D is perhaps TRBD1 (6 bases). V was shortened by 2 bases and J by 2 bases, with 7 bases between the two germline ends. There are 15 residues in the CDR3. Germline values: CDR1 KGHSH, CDR2 LQKENI. The CDR3 sequence is CASSPNRAGANVLTF. The CDR3 bases are TGTGCCAGCTCACCAAACAGGGCTGGGGCCAACGTCCTGACTTTC.

Points on this clone: Being one base from a much bigger clone, this may be a read error. Other nucleotide sequences from this sample produce the same CDR3. V usage is TRBV4-3 and J usage is TRBJ2-7, with 10 bases that match TRBD1. The germline CDR1 and CDR2 sequences are LGHNA and YSLEER. The CDR3 length is 16 residues. The CDR3 is CASSQEGRTGGYEQYF. The CDR3 coding sequence is TGCGCCAGTAGCCAAGAAGGGCGGACAGGGGGCTACGAGCAGTACTTC.

The chain links TRBV30 to TRBJ1-1; tentative D call: TRBD1 (5 bases). CDR3 length equals 11 residues. Trimming removed 5 bases from V and 4 bases from J, with 8 bases in between. CDR1 and CDR2 from the germline V gene are GTSNPN and SVGIG (reference sequence). The CDR3 region has the DNA TGTGCCTGGTCAAGGGGCACTGAAGCTTTCTTT. It yields the protein CAWSRGTEAFF.

This rearrangement joins TRBV7-9 to TRBJ2-3; TRBD1 might be the D (6 bases). V lost 3 bases, J lost 1 base, and 14 bases lay in between. The CDR3 has 16 residues. Germline-derived CDR1 and CDR2 are SEHNR and FQNEAQ (reference sequence). The CDR3 loop is CASSFQAGARTDTQYF. CDR3 sequence (DNA): TGTGCCAGCAGCTTTCAGGCAGGGGCCCGCACAGATACGCAGTATTTT.

This clone was detected only once. The chain has TRBV7-6 and TRBJ2-1; tentatively, D is TRBD2 (6 bases). The CDR3 length is 16 residues. Trimming removed 5 bases from V and 2 bases from J, with 16 bases in between. Germline-derived CDR1 and CDR2 are SGHVS and FNYEAQ. The CDR3 spells CASSHRGTDPYNEQFF. DNA of the CDR3: TGTGCCAGCAGCCATCGTGGGACTGACCCCTACAATGAGCAGTTCTTC.

A few counts support this clone. This chain joins TRBV19 and TRBJ2-7; maybe TRBD2 (5 bases). Trimming stripped 6 bases from V and 3 bases from J, with 12 bases between. The CDR3 has 13 residues. Germline V gene sequence: CDR1 LNHDA, CDR2 SQIVND (reference sequence). The CDR3 is CASSSAVFYEQYF. CDR3 bases: TGTGCCAGTAGCTCAGCGGTGTTCTACGAGCAGTACTTC.

The chain recombines TRBV25-1 with TRBJ2-1; D is uncertain. With 5 bases removed from V and 3 bases from J, the gap between germline ends came to 14 bases. Germline-derived CDR1 and CDR2 are MGHDK and SYGVNS. The CDR3 contains 15 residues. The CDR3 DNA reads as TGTGCCAGCAGTTACACCTCGATACGCTACAATGAGCAGTTCTTC. Amino acids: CASSYTSIRYNEQFF.

This chain links TRBV4-1 with TRBJ2-7; a possible D gene is TRBD2 (6 bases). Looked up from germline, CDR1 is MGHRA and CDR2 is YSYEKL. CDR3 length equals 14 residues. V gave up 0 bases and J gave up 3 bases, with 9 bases separating them. The CDR3 DNA sequence: TGCGCCAGCAGCCAAGACTGGACTAACTACGAGCAGTACTTC. Its translation: CASSQDWTNYEQYF.

The chain carries TRBV19 and TRBJ1-1; 7 bases are shared with TRBD1. CDR1 LNHDA and CDR2 SQIVND come from the germline V gene (reference sequence). V lost 5 bases to trimming and J lost 5 bases; unmatched junction nucleotides: 8. The CDR3 loop spans 14 amino acids. The CDR3 here is CASSLKVRGTEAFF. Here the CDR3 DNA reads TGTGCCAGTAGTCTCAAAGTCAGGGGGACTGAAGCTTTCTTT.

The rearrangement links TRBV18 to TRBJ1-5, with D perhaps TRBD1 (5 bases). V dropped 2 bases and J dropped 7 bases, with 12 bases sitting between them. Germline-derived CDR1 and CDR2 are KGHSH and LQKENI. This CDR3 is 14 amino acids long. CDR3 residues: CASSPARGGQPQHF. As DNA, the CDR3 is TGTGCCAGCTCACCAGCGAGGGGAGGACAGCCCCAGCATTTT.

V and J are TRBV5-1 and TRBJ2-1; 10 bases match TRBD2. This CDR3 is 14 amino acids long. V shed 3 bases, J shed 6 bases, and the junction held 3 bases outside the gene matches. CDR1 and CDR2 (germline): SGHRS, YFSETQ. The CDR3 DNA sequence: TGCGCCAGCAGCTCGGGACTAGCGAGCAATGAGCAGTTCTTC. Its translation: CASSSGLASNEQFF. The variable domain in full, completed from reference TRBV5-1 and TRBJ2-1, reads KAGVTQTPRYLIKTRGQQVTLSCSPISGHRSVSWYQQTPGQGLQFLFEYFSETQRNKGNFPGRFSGRQFSNSRSEMNVSTLELGDSALYLCASSSGLASNEQFFGPGTRLTVL.

This chain links TRBV30 with TRBJ1-4, with TRBD1 identical over 7 bases. V lost 8 bases, J lost 0 bases, and 15 bases stayed unmatched. Germline-derived CDR1 and CDR2 are GTSNPN and SVGIG (reference sequence). This CDR3 is built from 17 residues. The chain's CDR3 is CARGYSGQGATNEKLFF. The CDR3, as DNA: TGTGCCCGGGGGTATTCGGGGCAGGGGGCAACTAATGAAAAACTGTTTTTT.

The rearrangement uses TRBV4-3 and TRBJ2-1; possible D gene TRBD2, 9 bases. CDR1 is LGHNA, CDR2 YSLEER, per germline. The CDR3 is made up of 19 amino acids. V gave up 4 bases and J gave up 9 bases, with 31 bases separating them. This CDR3 reads CASSPDLTGAPGLASEQFF. The DNA for the CDR3 is TGCGCCAGCAGCCCGGATCTGACAGGGGCGCCGGGACTAGCCTCTGAGCAGTTCTTC.